These 15 T cell receptor beta chains share one sample of origin, sequenced in a study of cytomegalovirus exposure and HLA in healthy donors. The PCR made use of 60 Vbeta and 13 Jbeta primers. Sequencing was performed with immunoSEQ multiplex PCR; in TCRdb, only in-frame clones are kept and a portion is missing. Of 95,000 to 100,000 clones in the sample, approximately 78% were seen once. The sequencing sample was made of PBMCs. The receptors derive from a woman aged 55-75 years in good health and CMV-seronegative.

J is TRBJ1-2 and V is TRBV10-3; D possibly corresponds to TRBD1 (6 bases). V lost 1 base to trimming and J lost 2 bases, with 14 bases between them. The CDR3 is 16 residues long. Germline-derived CDR1 and CDR2 are ENHRY and SYGVKD. Here the CDR3 reads CAISEYQTGTNYGYTF. The CDR3 DNA sequence: TGTGCCATCAGTGAGTATCAGACAGGCACCAACTATGGCTACACCTTC.

The chain uses TRBV28 and TRBJ2-3, with TRBD2 identical over 7 bases. V shed 2 bases, J shed 2 bases, and the junction held 7 bases outside the gene matches. The CDR3 covers 16 residues. Per the germline V gene, CDR1 is MDHEN and CDR2 is SYDVKM. The CDR3 loop reads CASSLAASGLTDTQYF. CDR3 sequence (DNA): TGTGCCAGCAGTTTAGCGGCTAGCGGCCTCACAGATACGCAGTATTTT.

The rearrangement uses TRBV4-3 and TRBJ2-5; TRBD1 matches 7 bases. The CDR3 sequence is 15 residues long. Per germline, CDR1 LGHNA and CDR2 YSLEER. V was clipped by 3 bases and J by 4 bases; unmatched bases: 8. Here the CDR3 reads CASSHLTGTLETQYF. CDR3 nucleotides: TGCGCCAGCAGCCACCTGACAGGGACGCTAGAGACCCAGTACTTC.

The rearrangement joins TRBV29-1 to TRBJ1-2; tentatively, D is TRBD1 (6 bases). V was shortened by 1 base and J by 1 base, with 13 bases between the two germline ends. This CDR3 has 15 residues. Germline V CDR1 and CDR2: SQVTM, ANQGSEA. The DNA for the CDR3 is TGCAGCGTTGAAGTTTGGACAGAAAATAACTATGGCTACACCTTC. Protein sequence: CSVEVWTENNYGYTF.

This clone was seen a single time. This sequence joins TRBV7-9 and TRBJ2-1, with a weak D call TRBD1 (5 bases). This CDR3 comprises 13 residues. Germline CDR1 and CDR2: SEHNR and FQNEAQ (reference sequence). V lost 4 bases and J lost 8, with 12 bases in between. CDR3 loop: CASSSPSRDEQFF. DNA of the CDR3: TGTGCCAGCAGCTCTCCCTCCAGGGATGAGCAGTTCTTC.

The chain couples TRBV30 to TRBJ1-2, with D perhaps TRBD1 (6 bases). V lost 0 bases to trimming and J lost 8 bases, with 16 bases between them. Germline CDR1 reads GTSNPN; CDR2 reads SVGIG (reference sequence). There are 14 residues in the CDR3. CDR3 coding DNA: TGTGCCTGGAGTGTCGGAAACAGGGCAGGAGGCTACACCTTC. It codes for CAWSVGNRAGGYTF.

The chain recombines TRBV11-2 with TRBJ2-2; D is uncertain. CDR3 length: 14 residues. The germline V gene encodes CDR1 SGHAT and CDR2 FQNNGV. V lost 5 bases to trimming and J lost 0 bases, with 7 bases between them. The CDR3 DNA is TGTGCCAGCAGCCTGAGGACGAACACCGGGGAGCTGTTTTTT. Translated, it gives CASSLRTNTGELFF.

The V and J genes are TRBV7-9 and TRBJ2-4, with 8 nucleotides matching TRBD2. This CDR3 spans 16 amino acids. Germline V gene data show CDR1 as SEHNR and CDR2 as FQNEAQ (reference sequence). J gave up 5 bases and V 1 base, and 7 bases lay outside the gene matches. CDR3 residues: CASSLGGPSGQNIQYF. Written as DNA, the CDR3 is TGTGCCAGCAGCTTAGGAGGCCCTAGCGGGCAAAACATTCAGTACTTC.

The chain uses TRBV6-1 and TRBJ2-7, with D possibly matching TRBD1 (5 bases). Germline V CDR1 and CDR2: MNHNS, SASEGT. CDR3 length: 14 residues. Trimming pared 7 bases from V and 2 bases from J, leaving 15 bases between. The CDR3 region has the DNA TGTGCCAGCATTAAGGACACCGTTACCTACGAGCAGTACTTC. Amino acids: CASIKDTVTYEQYF.

The rearrangement uses TRBV11-2 and TRBJ2-5; 11 bases are a match to TRBD2. CDR1 and CDR2 from the germline V gene are SGHAT and FQNNGV. This CDR3 is 17 amino acids long. The junction had 8 bases not matched to a gene; V was cut back by 2 bases and J by 3 bases. The chain's CDR3 is CASSLFYGSGGEETQYF. The CDR3 DNA follows: TGTGCCAGCAGCTTATTTTACGGTAGCGGGGGGGAAGAGACCCAGTACTTC.

The genes are TRBV10-2 and TRBJ1-2; maybe TRBD1 (5 bases). The CDR3 extends over 13 amino acids. V was pared by 0 bases and J by 8 bases, with 10 bases between. Germline V gene lookup returns CDR1 WSHSY and CDR2 SAAADI. As DNA, the CDR3 is TGCGCCAGCAGTGAGTCGACAGCTCTGGGCTACACCTTC. Translated, it gives CASSESTALGYTF.

This clone has only a few counts. This chain uses TRBV5-1 with TRBJ2-5; D is possibly TRBD2 (6 bases). V lost 4 bases, J lost 7 bases, and 17 bases lay in between. This CDR3 has 14 residues. Germline assignment: CDR1 SGHRS and CDR2 YFSETQ. This CDR3 is CASSQGRPGGTQYF. CDR3 bases: TGCGCCAGCAGCCAGGGCCGACCCGGGGGGACCCAGTACTTC.

The chain joins TRBV2 to TRBJ1-5; D unresolved. The germline CDR1 and CDR2 sequences are SNHLY and FYNNEI. V was shortened by 1 base and J by 0 bases, with 10 bases between the two germline ends. The CDR3 has 16 residues. The CDR3 here is CASSEVAPDSNQPQHF. In nucleotides, the CDR3 is TGTGCCAGCAGTGAAGTGGCACCCGATAGCAATCAGCCCCAGCATTTT.

The chain has TRBV5-6 and TRBJ2-2; TRBD2 is a possible D gene (5 bases). The V and J ends lost 1 base and 10 bases respectively, with 8 bases between them. The CDR3 contains 12 residues. Germline CDR1 reads SGHDT; CDR2 reads YYEEEE. The CDR3: CASSLTRQELFF. DNA for the CDR3: TGTGCCAGCAGCTTGACTAGACAGGAGCTGTTTTTT.

This chain uses TRBV2 with TRBJ1-1; D unclear. The CDR3 contains 17 residues. Germline loops: CDR1 SNHLY, CDR2 FYNNEI. V was trimmed by 3 bases and J by 0 bases, leaving 17 bases between them. CDR3 loop: CASSEREWEGLNTEAFF. In DNA, the CDR3 is TGTGCCAGCAGTGAGCGTGAATGGGAGGGATTGAACACTGAAGCTTTCTTT.